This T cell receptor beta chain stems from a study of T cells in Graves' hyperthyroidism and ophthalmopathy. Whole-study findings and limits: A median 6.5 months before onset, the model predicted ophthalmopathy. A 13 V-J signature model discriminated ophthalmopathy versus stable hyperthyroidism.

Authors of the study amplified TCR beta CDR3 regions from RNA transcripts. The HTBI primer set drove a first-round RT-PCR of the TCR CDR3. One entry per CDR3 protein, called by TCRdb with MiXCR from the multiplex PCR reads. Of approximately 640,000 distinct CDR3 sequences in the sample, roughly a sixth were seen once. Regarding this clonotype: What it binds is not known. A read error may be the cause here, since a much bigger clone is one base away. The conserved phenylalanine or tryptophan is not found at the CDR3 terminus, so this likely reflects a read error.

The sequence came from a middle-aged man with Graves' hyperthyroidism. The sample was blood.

The CDR3 bases are TGTGCCAGCAGCTTAATGAGGGTCTCCTACGAGCAGTACTCC. Its translation is CASSLMRVSYEQYS. The V and J genes are TRBV7-2 and TRBJ2-7, with D tentatively TRBD2 (5 bases). CDR3 size: 14 residues. V was cut by 2 bases and J by 0 bases, with 8 bases left in between. CDR1 is SGHTA and CDR2 is FQGNSA in the germline V gene.